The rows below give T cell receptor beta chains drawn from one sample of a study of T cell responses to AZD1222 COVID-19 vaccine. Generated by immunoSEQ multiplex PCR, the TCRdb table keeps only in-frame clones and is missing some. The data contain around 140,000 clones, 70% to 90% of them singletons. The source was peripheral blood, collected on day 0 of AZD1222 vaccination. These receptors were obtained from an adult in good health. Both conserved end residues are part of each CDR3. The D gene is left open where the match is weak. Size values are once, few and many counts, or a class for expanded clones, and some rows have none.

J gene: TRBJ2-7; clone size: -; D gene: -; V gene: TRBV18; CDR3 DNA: TGTGCCAGCTCAAACGGACAAACCTACGAGCAGTACTTC; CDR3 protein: CASSNGQTYEQYF
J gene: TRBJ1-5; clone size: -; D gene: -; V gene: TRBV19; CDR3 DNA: TGTGCCAGTAGTCCACCCGGAGGGGTTTCCGGTCAGCCCCAGCATTTT; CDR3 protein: CASSPPGGVSGQPQHF
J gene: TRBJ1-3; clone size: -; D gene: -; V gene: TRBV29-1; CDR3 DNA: TGCAGCGTTCAACAGGGTGGCTCTGGAAACACCATATATTTT; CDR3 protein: CSVQQGGSGNTIYF
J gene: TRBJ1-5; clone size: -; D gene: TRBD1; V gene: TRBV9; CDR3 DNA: TGTGCCAGCAGCGTAGGACAGGGGAATCAGCCCCAGCATTTT; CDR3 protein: CASSVGQGNQPQHF
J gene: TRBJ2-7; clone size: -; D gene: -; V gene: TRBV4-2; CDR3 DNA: TGTGCCAGCAGCCAAGATCCGCAAGGCGGCGAGCAGTACTTC; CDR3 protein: CASSQDPQGGEQYF
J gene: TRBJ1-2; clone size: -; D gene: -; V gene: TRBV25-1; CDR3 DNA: TGTGCCAGCAGAGCCGAACATGAGGGCTACACCTTC; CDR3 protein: CASRAEHEGYTF
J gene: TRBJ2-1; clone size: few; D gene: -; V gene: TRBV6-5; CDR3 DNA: TGTGCCAGCAGTTACTCGGTCACCTTCAATGAGCAGTTCTTC; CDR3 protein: CASSYSVTFNEQFF
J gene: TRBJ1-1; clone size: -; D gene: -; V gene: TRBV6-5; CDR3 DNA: TGTGCCAGCAGTTACTCGTTTTTCACTGAAGCTTTCTTT; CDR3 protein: CASSYSFFTEAFF
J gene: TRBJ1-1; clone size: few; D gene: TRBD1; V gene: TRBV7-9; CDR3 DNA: TGTGCCAGCAGCCCGCGACAGGGGAGGCTAGCTTTCTTT; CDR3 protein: CASSPRQGRLAFF
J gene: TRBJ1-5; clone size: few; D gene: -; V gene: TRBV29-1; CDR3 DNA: TGCAGCGTTGAAACCCAGGCCGATCAGCCCCAGCATTTT; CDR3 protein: CSVETQADQPQHF
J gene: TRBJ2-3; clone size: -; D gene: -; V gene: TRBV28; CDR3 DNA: TGTGCCAGCAGTTTGGGTGCGGGGACAGTTTCAGATACGCAGTATTTT; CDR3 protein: CASSLGAGTVSDTQYF
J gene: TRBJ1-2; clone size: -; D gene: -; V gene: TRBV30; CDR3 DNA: TGTGCCTGGAGTGTATCCGCAGGGGTAGGGGAGGGCTACACCTTC; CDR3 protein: CAWSVSAGVGEGYTF
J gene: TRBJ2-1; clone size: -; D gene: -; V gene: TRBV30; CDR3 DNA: TGTGCCTGGAGTGTAAGTGGGGAAGCCGAGCAGTTCTTC; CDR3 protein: CAWSVSGEAEQFF
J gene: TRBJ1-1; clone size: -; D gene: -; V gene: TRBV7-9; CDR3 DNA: TGTGCCAGCAGCCCTCCTGGGGGCCAGAACACTGAAGCTTTCTTT; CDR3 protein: CASSPPGGQNTEAFF
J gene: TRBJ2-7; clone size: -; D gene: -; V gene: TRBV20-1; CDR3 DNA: TGCAGTGCTAGGCCAGTCAACGAGCAGTACTTC; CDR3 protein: CSARPVNEQYF
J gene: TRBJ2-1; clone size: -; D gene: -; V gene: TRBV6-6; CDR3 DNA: TGTGCCAGCAGAAATATTGAGCAGTTCTTC; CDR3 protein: CASRNIEQFF
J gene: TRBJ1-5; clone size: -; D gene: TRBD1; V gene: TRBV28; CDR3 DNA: TGTGCCAGCGCGGACAGGGTCCAGCCCCAGCATTTT; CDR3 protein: CASADRVQPQHF
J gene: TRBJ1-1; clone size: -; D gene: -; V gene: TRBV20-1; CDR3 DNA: TGCAGTGCTAGAGATCGATTTGAAGCTTTCTTT; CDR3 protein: CSARDRFEAFF
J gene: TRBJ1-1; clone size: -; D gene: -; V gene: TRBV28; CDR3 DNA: TGTGCCAGCACCGTGGGGACTGAAGCTTTCTTT; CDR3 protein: CASTVGTEAFF
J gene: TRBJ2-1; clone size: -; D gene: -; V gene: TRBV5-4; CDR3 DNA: TGTGCCAGCACGCGGGGCGGACCCTACAATGAGCAGTTCTTC; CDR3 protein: CASTRGGPYNEQFF
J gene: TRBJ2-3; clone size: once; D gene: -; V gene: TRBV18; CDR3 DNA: TGTGCCAGCTCACCACCTTTCTCAGGGACAGATACGCAGTATTTT; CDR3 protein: CASSPPFSGTDTQYF
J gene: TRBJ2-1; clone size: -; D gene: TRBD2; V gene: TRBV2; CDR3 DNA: TGTGCCAGCAGCCTGACCCGTAGCGGGGGTAAAAATGAGCAGTTCTTC; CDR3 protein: CASSLTRSGGKNEQFF
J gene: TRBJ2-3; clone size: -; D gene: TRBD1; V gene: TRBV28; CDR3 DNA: TGTGCCAGCTTCCCTTTGGACAGGGCTTACACAGATACGCAGTATTTT; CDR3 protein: CASFPLDRAYTDTQYF
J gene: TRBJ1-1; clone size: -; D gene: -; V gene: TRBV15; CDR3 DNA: TGTGCCACCAGAGGGAGGGGGACTGAAGCTTTCTTT; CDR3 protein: CATRGRGTEAFF
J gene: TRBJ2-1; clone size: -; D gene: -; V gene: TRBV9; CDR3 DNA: TGTGCCAGCAGCGTACGGGGGACCTACAATGAGCAGTTCTTC; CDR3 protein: CASSVRGTYNEQFF
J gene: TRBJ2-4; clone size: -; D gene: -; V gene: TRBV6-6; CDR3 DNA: TGTGCCAGCAGCCCGAAAAAAAACATTCAGTACTTC; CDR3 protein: CASSPKKNIQYF
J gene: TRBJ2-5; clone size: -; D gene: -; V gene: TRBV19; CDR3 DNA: TGTGCCAGTAGTAGGGGGACACTTCGGTACCAAGAGACCCAGTACTTC; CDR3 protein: CASSRGTLRYQETQYF
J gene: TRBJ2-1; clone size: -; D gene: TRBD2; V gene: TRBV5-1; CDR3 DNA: TGCGCCAGCATGCCCGGGGGGGCCTACAATGAGCAGTTCTTC; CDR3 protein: CASMPGGAYNEQFF
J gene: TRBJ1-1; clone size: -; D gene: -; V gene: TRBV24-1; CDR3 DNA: TGTGCCACCAGTCCGACAGCTACCGATATTCACACTGAAGCTTTCTTT; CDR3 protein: CATSPTATDIHTEAFF
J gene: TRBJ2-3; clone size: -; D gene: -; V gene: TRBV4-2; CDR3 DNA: TGTGCCAGCAGCCAAGATCTCGCTAGCACAGATACGCAGTATTTT; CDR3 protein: CASSQDLASTDTQYF
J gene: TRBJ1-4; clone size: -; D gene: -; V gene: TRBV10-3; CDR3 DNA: TGTGCCATCACTGCCGGGGGGCAGGGTGAAAAACTGTTTTTT; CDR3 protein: CAITAGGQGEKLFF
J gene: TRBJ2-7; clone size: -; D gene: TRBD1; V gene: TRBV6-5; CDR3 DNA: TGTGCCAGCACCAACAGGGGATCCTACGAGCAGTACTTC; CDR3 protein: CASTNRGSYEQYF
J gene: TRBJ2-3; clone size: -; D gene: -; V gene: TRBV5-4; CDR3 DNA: TGTGCCAGCACCGACCCGCTGACAGATACGCAGTATTTT; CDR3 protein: CASTDPLTDTQYF
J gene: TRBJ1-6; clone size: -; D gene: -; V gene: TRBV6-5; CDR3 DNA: TGTGCCAGCAGGCGGCAGGGAAATTCACCCCTCCACTTT; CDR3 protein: CASRRQGNSPLHF
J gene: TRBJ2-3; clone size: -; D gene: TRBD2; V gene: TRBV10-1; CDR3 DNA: TGCGCCAGCAGTCCCGGGACTAGCCGAACTACGCAGTATTTT; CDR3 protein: CASSPGTSRTTQYF
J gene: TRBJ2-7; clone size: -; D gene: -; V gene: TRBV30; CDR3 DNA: TGTGCCTGGAGTGTCCTGGGTGGGAGTAGGGTGTACGAGCAGTACTTC; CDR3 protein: CAWSVLGGSRVYEQYF
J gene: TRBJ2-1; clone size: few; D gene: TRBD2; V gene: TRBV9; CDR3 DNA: TGTGCCAGCAGCGGTGGACTAGCGGACCACAATGAGCAGTTCTTC; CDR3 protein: CASSGGLADHNEQFF
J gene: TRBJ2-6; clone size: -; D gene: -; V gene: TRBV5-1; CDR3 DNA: TGCGCCAGCAGCTTGGCCCTCGGACAGCCCTCTGGGGCCAACGTCCTGACTTTC; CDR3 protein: CASSLALGQPSGANVLTF
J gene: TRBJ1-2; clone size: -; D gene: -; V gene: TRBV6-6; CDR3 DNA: TGTGCCAGCAGTTCAGGGGACTATGGCTACACCTTC; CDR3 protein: CASSSGDYGYTF